The following is a T cell receptor beta chain sequence with its context. These data come from a study of T cell changes during pregnancy in multiple sclerosis. TCRdb's copy holds only in-frame clones and misses some; the assay was immunoSEQ multiplex PCR. The data contain 70,000 to 100,000 clones, about 92% of them singletons. CDR1 is SGHRS and CDR2 is YFSETQ in the germline V gene. The V end lost 8 bases, the J end lost 0 bases, and 18 bases lay between the germline ends. The length of the CDR3 is 15 residues. The TCR was taken from a female donor with multiple sclerosis, enrolled in a pregnancy study. The sequencing here drew on peripheral blood, taken in the first trimester of pregnancy. This sequence joins TRBV5-1 and TRBJ2-7; possibly TRBD1 for D (6 bases). CDR3 region: CASGNGDMNSYEQYF. The CDR3 region has the DNA TGCGCCAGTGGCAATGGGGACATGAACTCCTACGAGCAGTACTTC.